This T cell receptor (beta chain) appears in the sequencing data of a study of blood T cell repertoires in COVID-19. Study context: Acute and convalescent COVID-19 samples came from the United States, Italy and Spain. T cells, B-cell-depleted T cells, or PBMCs provided the cDNA or gDNA that served as material.

CDR1 SNHLY and CDR2 FYNNEI come from the germline V gene. Losses at the gene ends were 2 bases for V and 11 bases for J; bases not matched to a gene: 11. This CDR3 region has 15 residues. In the original processing: Amplification with reference gene primers provided the estimates of nucleated cell counts. Data came from immunoSEQ multiplex PCR; TCRdb stores just in-frame clones and leaves some out. V and J calls plus clone size are reproduced from that table; the DNA served to infer D and trimming. The repertoire holds around 160,000 clones, with around 81% as singletons. Sequencing used peripheral blood. The V call is TRBV2, the J call TRBJ1-2; TRBD1 aligns across 10 bases. The receptor comes from a man aged 55 to 70 with active or convalescent COVID-19. Written as DNA, the CDR3 is TGTGCCAGCAGTGAATCCGGGACAGGGGCCCTGAGGTACACCTTC. Amino acids: CASSESGTGALRYTF.